One and the same sample provided the 4 T cell receptor beta chains below, sequenced in a study of identical twins. Each CDR3 protein is one row after TCRdb ran MiXCR on the 5' RACE reads. The sample records 200,000 to 300,000 distinct CDR3 sequences, 6.5% to 9% being singletons. In addition, the sample was reused for a study of yellow fever vaccine responses in identical twins.

The sequenced sample consisted of CD8+ T cells sorted from blood. The source of these receptors is a woman under 30 in good health.

The J gene is TRBJ2-3, the V gene TRBV25-1; TRBD2 matches 7 bases. V shed 4 bases and J 4 bases; nucleotides not matched to a gene: 2. The CDR3 is 13 amino acids. CDR1 MGHDK and CDR2 SYGVNS come from the germline V gene. DNA for the CDR3: TGTGCCAGCAGTGTCGGACTAGCAGATACGCAGTATTTT. Translating gives CASSVGLADTQYF.

V usage is TRBV6-1 and J usage is TRBJ2-1; 9 nucleotides line up with TRBD2. With V trimmed by 0 bases and J by 0 bases, 0 bases remained unmatched. CDR1 MNHNS and CDR2 SASEGT come from the germline V gene. This CDR3 has 16 amino acids. CDR3: CASSEALAGSYNEQFF. The DNA of the CDR3 is TGTGCCAGCAGTGAAGCACTAGCGGGCTCCTACAATGAGCAGTTCTTC.

In this sample, this clonotype turned up many times. For the CDR3, the DNA is TGTGCCAGCAGTTTCAGACTGCAAGAGACCCAGTACTTC. Translated, it gives CASSFRLQETQYF. The V call is TRBV12-3 or TRBV12-4, the J call TRBJ2-5, with D unclear. CDR3 length equals 13 residues. Deletions cut 3 bases from V and 2 bases from J, with 7 bases between.

This clonotype has ten or more counts. V gene TRBV12-3 or TRBV12-4 combines with J gene TRBJ2-1; possibly TRBD1 for D (6 bases). This CDR3 region has 18 residues. Deletions cut 1 base from V and 0 bases from J, with 16 bases between. The CDR3 spells CASSLEGGHPSSYNEQFF. CDR3 DNA sequence: TGTGCCAGCAGTTTAGAAGGGGGACACCCGAGCTCCTACAATGAGCAGTTCTTC.